This entry features one T cell receptor beta chain sequence. The source of the sample is a study of shared clonotypes between healthy human individuals. Assay used: immunoSEQ multiplex PCR; TCRdb lists only in-frame clones, some missing. The table has approximately 940,000 clones, approximately 80% seen once; the top ten hold over 1.3%. Germline V gene lookup returns CDR1 MNHEY and CDR2 SVGAGI. The CDR3 covers 15 residues. V trimming: 6 bases; J trimming: 3 bases; junction bases outside the gene matches: 8. This chain uses TRBV6-5 with TRBJ2-7; 10 bases line up with TRBD1. The specimen sequenced was memory CD4+ T cells sorted from blood. Subset defined: CD45RA-negative fraction. This clonotype originated in a man aged 18 to 30 in good health. CDR3 residues: CASRNTGTGVYEQYF. In DNA, the CDR3 is TGTGCCAGCAGGAACACCGGGACAGGGGTCTACGAGCAGTACTTC.